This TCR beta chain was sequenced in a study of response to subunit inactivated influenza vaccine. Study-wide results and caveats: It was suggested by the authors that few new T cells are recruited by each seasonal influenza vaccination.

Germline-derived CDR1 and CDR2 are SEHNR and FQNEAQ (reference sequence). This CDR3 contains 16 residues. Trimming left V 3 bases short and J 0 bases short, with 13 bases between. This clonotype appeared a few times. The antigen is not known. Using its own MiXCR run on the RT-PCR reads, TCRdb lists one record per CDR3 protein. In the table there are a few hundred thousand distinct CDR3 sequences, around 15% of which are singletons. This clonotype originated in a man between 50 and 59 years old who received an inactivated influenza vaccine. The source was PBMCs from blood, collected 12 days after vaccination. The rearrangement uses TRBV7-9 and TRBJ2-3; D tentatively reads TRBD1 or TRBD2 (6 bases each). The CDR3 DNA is TGTGCCAGCAGCTTTTTCGGGGGCGGAAGCACAGATACGCAGTATTTT. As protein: CASSFFGGGSTDTQYF. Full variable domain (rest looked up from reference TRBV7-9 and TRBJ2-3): DTGVSQNPRHKITKRGQNVTFRCDPISEHNRLYWYRQTLGQGPEFLTYFQNEAQLEKSRLLSDRFSAERPKGSFSTLEIQRTEQGDSAMYLCASSFFGGGSTDTQYFGPGTRLTVL.